Listed below are T cell receptor beta chains from one sample, sequenced in a study of shared clonotypes between healthy human individuals. Using immunoSEQ multiplex PCR, the repertoire was profiled, and TCRdb retains in-frame clones only, with some absent. This repertoire shows approximately 240,000 clones, 65% found once; its top ten account for around 10%. The sequenced material came from memory CD4+ T cells sorted from blood. These receptors all come from a man aged 25 to 40 in good health. Both conserved end residues are part of each CDR3. The order of the fields is CDR3 length, D gene, V gene, clone size, J gene, CDR3 protein, CDR3 DNA. The D gene is left open where the match is weak. For some rows the clone size is stated as once, few or many, or as a class when expanded; others skip it.

>12|-|TRBV7-2|-|TRBJ2-3
CASSPTTDTQYF
TGTGCCAGCAGCCCTACCACAGATACGCAGTATTTT
>14|-|TRBV5-1|-|TRBJ1-5
CASSPEGVNQPQHF
TGCGCCAGCAGCCCGGAGGGAGTAAATCAGCCCCAGCATTTT
>12|-|TRBV2|-|TRBJ1-2
CASSELKGGYTF
TGTGCCAGCAGTGAACTTAAGGGAGGCTACACCTTC
>14|-|TRBV29-1|-|TRBJ2-1
CSVDEGRGYNEQFF
TGCAGCGTAGATGAAGGGAGGGGGTACAATGAGCAGTTCTTC
>12|-|TRBV5-4|-|TRBJ2-3
CASSLGSDTQYF
TGTGCCAGCAGCTTGGGTAGCGATACGCAGTATTTT
>12|-|TRBV27|-|TRBJ1-2
CASSLADKVLTF
TGTGCCAGCAGTCTGGCGGACAAGGTACTCACCTTC
>18|-|TRBV28|-|TRBJ2-3
CASSPLGLRDPKTDTQYF
TGTGCCAGCAGTCCCCTCGGCCTTCGGGACCCGAAGACAGATACGCAGTATTTT
>16|TRBD1|TRBV5-1|-|TRBJ1-1
CASSLGTGLMNTEAFF
TGCGCCAGCAGCTTGGGGACAGGCCTGATGAACACTGAAGCTTTCTTT
>14|-|TRBV9|few|TRBJ2-1
CASTSRGGNNEQFF
TGTGCCAGCACCAGTAGGGGGGGGAACAATGAGCAGTTCTTC
>15|TRBD1|TRBV4-3|-|TRBJ1-5
CASSQETGGSQPQHF
TGCGCCAGCAGCCAAGAGACAGGGGGCAGTCAGCCCCAGCATTTT
>15|-|TRBV21-1|few|TRBJ2-3
CASSARRELTDTQYF
TGTGCCAGCAGCGCGCGGAGGGAACTCACAGATACGCAGTATTTT
>15|-|TRBV2|-|TRBJ2-2
CASSEEGIGTGELFF
TGTGCCAGCAGTGAAGAGGGGATTGGGACCGGGGAGCTGTTTTTT
>14|-|TRBV19|-|TRBJ2-1
CASMTGRSYNEQFF
TGTGCCAGTATGACGGGGCGCTCCTACAATGAGCAGTTCTTC
>15|TRBD1|TRBV10-2|-|TRBJ2-4
CASGDRGTAKNIQYF
TGCGCCAGCGGAGACAGGGGTACAGCCAAAAACATTCAGTACTTC
>14|-|TRBV6-6|-|TRBJ2-1
CASSYTDSRAEQFF
TGTGCCAGCAGTTACACAGATTCAAGGGCTGAGCAGTTCTTC
>11|TRBD2|TRBV6-1|few|TRBJ2-3
CASRDSGLAYF
TGTGCCAGCAGAGATTCGGGACTAGCTTATTTT
>16|-|TRBV15|many|TRBJ2-2
CATSRDRGQGGGELFF
TGTGCCACCAGCAGAGATCGAGGGCAGGGCGGCGGGGAGCTGTTTTTT
>13|-|TRBV7-2|few|TRBJ2-1
CASSLDWGNEQFF
TGTGCCAGCAGCTTAGATTGGGGCAATGAGCAGTTCTTC
>13|-|TRBV7-7|-|TRBJ1-1
CASSLRMNTEAFF
TGTGCCAGCAGCTTACGGATGAACACTGAAGCTTTCTTT
>14|TRBD2|TRBV7-8|-|TRBJ2-1
CASSSGLAVNEQFF
TGTGCCAGCAGCTCGGGACTAGCGGTTAATGAGCAGTTCTTC
>12|-|TRBV6-6|-|TRBJ1-1
CASSVRDGEAFF
TGTGCCAGCAGCGTGAGGGACGGTGAAGCTTTCTTT
>11|-|TRBV20-1|few|TRBJ2-5
CSARIGETQYF
TGCAGTGCTAGGATTGGTGAGACCCAGTACTTC
>14|-|TRBV19|-|TRBJ1-2
CASTPNLGTSGYTF
TGTGCCAGTACGCCCAACCTCGGGACAAGTGGCTACACCTTC
>16|TRBD2|TRBV5-4|-|TRBJ2-1
CASSLRLAGIDNEQFF
TGTGCCAGCAGCTTGCGTTTAGCGGGAATCGACAATGAGCAGTTCTTC
>16|-|TRBV4-3|-|TRBJ2-7
CASSQEWEGPHYEQYF
TGCGCCAGCAGCCAAGAATGGGAAGGTCCCCACTACGAGCAGTACTTC
>15|-|TRBV18|-|TRBJ1-5
CASSPVGYGYQPQHF
TGTGCCAGCTCACCGGTCGGGTACGGGTATCAGCCCCAGCATTTT
>12|-|TRBV28|-|TRBJ2-3
CASSLREFGFSF
TGTGCCAGCAGCTTAAGGGAATTCGGGTTTTCGTTT
>15|-|TRBV18|few|TRBJ1-2
CASSPGSLGVYGYTF
TGTGCCAGCTCCCCCGGTAGTTTGGGGGTCTATGGCTACACCTTC
>18|TRBD1|TRBV28|-|TRBJ1-2
CASRKVGQGVFSNYGYTF
TGTGCCAGCAGAAAAGTAGGACAGGGGGTTTTTTCTAACTATGGCTACACCTTC
>14|-|TRBV11-2|-|TRBJ2-5
CASSLEWDQETQYF
TGTGCCAGCAGCTTAGAATGGGACCAAGAGACCCAGTACTTC
>13|TRBD2|TRBV5-4|-|TRBJ2-1
CASSSGGKYEQFF
TGTGCCAGCAGCTCGGGGGGAAAGTATGAGCAGTTCTTC
>19|TRBD1|TRBV7-8|once|TRBJ1-3
CASSFPGQGGRWSGNTIYF
TGTGCCAGCAGCTTTCCGGGACAGGGGGGCCGTTGGTCTGGAAACACCATATATTTT
>13|TRBD1|TRBV5-4|-|TRBJ1-2
CASSNNRGHGYTF
TGTGCCAGCAGCAACAACAGGGGCCATGGCTACACCTTC
>17|TRBD1|TRBV2|once|TRBJ2-3
CASSPIRGQPGTDTQYF
TGTGCCAGCAGTCCGATTAGGGGGCAACCGGGCACAGATACGCAGTATTTT
>16|TRBD1|TRBV6-5|once|TRBJ2-1
CASSYSPGGSYNEQFF
TGTGCCAGCAGTTACTCGCCAGGGGGCTCCTACAATGAGCAGTTCTTC
>16|TRBD1|TRBV14|-|TRBJ2-7
CASSQDPGQGSYEQYF
TGTGCCAGCAGCCAAGATCCGGGACAGGGATCCTACGAGCAGTACTTC
>13|-|TRBV6-1|-|TRBJ2-1
CASSEWYMNEQFF
TGTGCCAGCAGCGAATGGTATATGAATGAGCAGTTCTTC
>16|TRBD1|TRBV28|-|TRBJ1-1
CASSLPGQWMNTEAFF
TGTGCCAGCAGTTTACCGGGACAGTGGATGAACACTGAAGCTTTCTTT
>15|-|TRBV15|-|TRBJ2-5
CATSRDSRFRETQYF
TGTGCCACCAGCAGAGATTCTAGGTTTCGAGAGACCCAGTACTTC
>15|-|TRBV9|many|TRBJ2-2
CASSVGAGNTGELFF
TGTGCCAGCTCCGTCGGGGCAGGGAACACCGGGGAGCTGTTTTTT
>14|-|TRBV25-1|-|TRBJ2-7
CASSESGDSYEQYF
TGTGCCAGCAGTGAATCTGGCGATTCCTACGAGCAGTACTTC
>22|-|TRBV5-1|-|TRBJ2-6
CASSPRTETQRLTSEGPNVLTF
TGCGCCAGCAGCCCGAGGACAGAGACCCAGCGCCTAACCAGCGAAGGACCCAACGTCCTGACTTTC
>15|TRBD1|TRBV28|few|TRBJ1-1
CASREQGAPMSEAFF
TGTGCCAGCAGGGAGCAGGGGGCGCCTATGTCTGAAGCTTTCTTT
>15|TRBD1|TRBV10-2|-|TRBJ2-1
CASSVGTGPNNEQFF
TGCGCCAGCAGTGTAGGGACAGGTCCCAACAATGAGCAGTTCTTC
>16|-|TRBV14|-|TRBJ2-3
CASSPPSARGTDTQYF
TGTGCCAGCAGCCCTCCTTCCGCGAGAGGGACAGATACGCAGTATTTT
>15|-|TRBV5-1|-|TRBJ2-2
CASSLNWRVTGELFF
TGCGCCAGCAGCTTGAATTGGCGGGTCACCGGGGAGCTGTTTTTT
>11|-|TRBV20-1|-|TRBJ1-1
CSADPEIEAFF
TGCAGTGCTGACCCGGAAATTGAAGCTTTCTTT
>18|TRBD2|TRBV19|once|TRBJ2-2
CASSINRRREGYTGELFF
TGTGCCAGTAGTATCAATCGGAGGCGGGAGGGATACACCGGGGAGCTGTTTTTT
>14|-|TRBV6-4|few|TRBJ1-1
CASSATSRNTEAFF
TGTGCCAGCAGTGCTACCAGCAGGAACACTGAAGCTTTCTTT
>14|-|TRBV25-1|-|TRBJ1-2
CASSGVSANYGYTF
TGTGCCAGCAGTGGGGTGTCAGCTAACTATGGCTACACCTTC
>15|TRBD1|TRBV6-1|-|TRBJ2-3
CASRGRTGGADTQYF
TGTGCCAGCAGGGGAAGGACAGGGGGCGCAGATACGCAGTATTTT
>15|TRBD1|TRBV28|few|TRBJ1-5
CASRRQGFEDQPQHF
TGTGCCAGCAGGCGACAGGGGTTTGAGGATCAGCCCCAGCATTTT
>15|TRBD1|TRBV15|-|TRBJ1-5
CATGPGGRGNQPQHF
TGTGCCACCGGACCAGGGGGTCGAGGCAATCAGCCCCAGCATTTT
>20|TRBD1|TRBV5-1|-|TRBJ2-5
CASSFRDRGSSSPLHPPQYF
TGCGCCAGCAGCTTCCGGGACAGGGGTTCGAGTTCCCCTCTGCACCCGCCCCAGTACTTC
>15|-|TRBV19|few|TRBJ2-7
CASSIAGAGSYEQYF
TGTGCCAGTAGTATAGCAGGGGCCGGCTCCTACGAGCAGTACTTC
>15|-|TRBV25-1|once|TRBJ2-7
CASSGATLGSYEQYF
TGTGCCAGCAGTGGGGCAACCTTGGGGTCCTACGAGCAGTACTTC
>12|-|TRBV7-9|few|TRBJ2-5
CASSWVLETQYF
TGTGCCAGCAGCTGGGTTCTGGAGACCCAGTACTTC
>12|TRBD1|TRBV7-9|-|TRBJ2-3
CGGTATTDTQYF
TGTGGGGGGACAGCTACCACAGATACGCAGTATTTT
>15|TRBD1|TRBV29-1|-|TRBJ2-3
CSAERTGDLPDTQYF
TGCAGCGCCGAAAGGACAGGGGACCTCCCAGATACGCAGTATTTT
>14|TRBD2|TRBV2|-|TRBJ2-2
CASASGSNTGELFF
TGTGCCAGTGCTAGCGGATCGAACACCGGGGAGCTGTTTTTT